The 13 T cell receptor beta chains reported below all come from one sample, sequenced in a study of cytomegalovirus exposure and HLA in healthy donors. PCR amplification relied on 60 Vbeta primers (plus 13 Jbeta primers). Assay used: immunoSEQ multiplex PCR; TCRdb lists only in-frame clones, some missing. Counted here are around 90,000 clones, roughly four fifths occurring once; the ten biggest clones make up under 0.75%. Specimen: PBMCs. Receptors were obtained from a man under 40 in good health and CMV-seronegative.

V is TRBV6-5 and J is TRBJ2-1; TRBD2 agrees at 12 bases. This CDR3 has 15 amino acids. The germline gives CDR1 MNHEY, CDR2 SVGAGI. V lost 8 bases, J lost 2 bases, and 4 bases stayed unmatched. In DNA form, the CDR3 reads TGTGCCAGCGCGACTAGCGGGAGTACCTACAATGAGCAGTTCTTC. This codes for CASATSGSTYNEQFF.

The chain has TRBV6-1 and TRBJ2-5; D might be TRBD2 (6 bases). The CDR3 sequence is 14 residues long. Trimming removed 5 bases at V and 1 base at J, with 11 bases between. The V gene's germline CDR1 is MNHNS and CDR2 SASEGT. The CDR3 DNA reads as TGTGCCAGCAGTTCCCGGCGGGGCCAAGAGACCCAGTACTTC. Its protein product is CASSSRRGQETQYF.

The CDR3 nucleotides read TGTGCCAGCGGCAACAATGAGCAGTTCTTC. Protein: CASGNNEQFF. The chain has TRBV9 and TRBJ2-1; D ambiguous. The germline V gene encodes CDR1 SGDLS and CDR2 YYNGEE. The length of the CDR3 is 10 residues. V was pared by 7 bases and J by 5 bases, with 4 bases between.

Details on this clone: The junction departs from the called germline gene at one end, perhaps through a read error. The chain recombines TRBV5-6 with TRBJ2-1; D call uncertain. The CDR3 is 14 residues long. CDR1 SGHDT and CDR2 YYEEEE come from the germline V gene. The CDR3 nucleotides are TGTGCCAGCTGCTTCAGCCTAGTCTACAATGAGCAGTTCTTC. Translated: CASCFSLVYNEQFF. Using reference TRBV5-6 and TRBJ2-1 for the parts outside the CDR3, the full variable domain is DAGVTQSPTHLIKTRGQQVTLRCSPKSGHDTVSWYQQALGQGPQFIFQYYEEEERQRGNFPDRFSGHQFPNYSSELNVNALLLGDSALYLCASCFSLVYNEQFFGPGTRLTVL.

V gene TRBV11-3 combines with J gene TRBJ2-2, with 11 bases aligning to TRBD2. Germline-derived CDR1 and CDR2 are SGHNT and YENEEA. The V gene end was trimmed by 6 bases and the J gene end by 3 bases; junction bases not matched to a gene: 6. This CDR3 has 16 residues. CDR3 loop: CASRLGLAGDTGELFF. The CDR3 DNA reads TGTGCCAGCAGACTCGGACTAGCGGGCGACACCGGGGAGCTGTTTTTT. The variable domain in full, with the rest retrieved from reference TRBV11-3 and TRBJ2-2, is EAGVVQSPRYKIIEKKQPVAFWCNPISGHNTLYWYLQNLGQGPELLIRYENEEAVDDSQLPKDRFSAERLKGVDSTLKIQPAELGDSAVYLCASRLGLAGDTGELFFGEGSRLTVL.

Only one count was recorded for this clone. The chain employs TRBV19 and TRBJ1-3; D might be TRBD1 (5 bases). The CDR3 loop spans 14 amino acids. The V gene lost 9 bases and the J gene lost 0 bases, with 12 bases spanning the gap. Germline lookup yields CDR1 LNHDA and CDR2 SQIVND (reference sequence). The CDR3 region is CASRESSSGNTIYF. The CDR3 nucleotides are TGTGCCAGCAGGGAATCGAGCTCTGGAAACACCATATATTTT.

In its sample, this clone was seen once. The chain recombines TRBV19 with TRBJ2-7, with 7 bases aligning to TRBD1. CDR3 size: 13 residues. V shed 3 bases and J 3 bases; nucleotides not matched to a gene: 2. Germline V lookup: CDR1 LNHDA, CDR2 SQIVND (reference sequence). CDR3 in DNA: TGTGCCAGTAGTATGGCAGGGGGCTACGAGCAGTACGTC. This translates into CASSMAGGYEQYV.

V usage is TRBV6-1 and J usage is TRBJ1-1; D unclear. The germline V gene has CDR1 MNHNS and CDR2 SASEGT. V was pared by 3 bases and J by 6 bases, with 17 bases between. The CDR3 spans 15 residues. The CDR3 spells CASSDPGLGHPEAFF. CDR3 DNA: TGTGCCAGCAGTGATCCGGGTCTAGGCCACCCTGAAGCTTTCTTT.

This chain uses TRBV25-1 with TRBJ2-6; TRBD1 is a possible D gene (5 bases). This CDR3 has 16 residues. The V end lost 6 bases, the J end lost 0 bases, and 12 bases lay between the germline ends. Germline lookup yields CDR1 MGHDK and CDR2 SYGVNS. In DNA, the CDR3 is TGTGCCAGCAGGTCCCAGGGTATCTCTGGGGCCAACGTCCTGACTTTC. Protein sequence: CASRSQGISGANVLTF.

This rearrangement joins TRBV27 to TRBJ2-3; 8 nucleotides match TRBD2. Trimming took 4 bases from V and 5 from J; bases not matched to a gene: 8. The CDR3 is 15 amino acids. CDR1 is MNHEY and CDR2 is SMNVEV in the germline V gene (reference sequence). CDR3: CASSSNGGAVDTQYF. In DNA form, the CDR3 reads TGTGCCAGCAGTTCTAACGGGGGGGCTGTAGATACGCAGTATTTT.

The chain joins TRBV10-2 to TRBJ1-2; maybe TRBD1 (5 bases). V was shortened by 4 bases and J by 0 bases, with 6 bases between the two germline ends. The CDR3 spans 13 residues. Germline values: CDR1 WSHSY, CDR2 SAAADI. The CDR3 here is CASSGTSNYGYTF. The CDR3 DNA sequence: TGCGCCAGCAGTGGGACATCTAACTATGGCTACACCTTC.

This clone was seen a handful of times. The J gene is TRBJ1-3, the V gene TRBV5-5, with D maybe TRBD1 (5 bases). CDR1 and CDR2 (germline): SGHKS, YYEKEE (reference sequence). Between the trimmed V and J ends, which lost 0 bases and 4 bases, there was a span of 14 bases. The CDR3 totals 16 residues. CDR3: CASSLDQGSFGNTIYF. CDR3 bases: TGTGCCAGCAGCTTGGATCAGGGTTCGTTCGGAAACACCATATATTTT.

This rearrangement joins TRBV11-3 to TRBJ1-2; 7 positions match TRBD1. CDR1 is SGHNT, CDR2 YENEEA, per germline. Unmatched junction bases numbered 9, after V lost 3 bases and J lost 8 bases. CDR3 size: 14 residues. The CDR3, as DNA: TGTGCCAGCAGCTTGGGACAGCCGGCCGGGGGCTACACCTTC. Translating it yields CASSLGQPAGGYTF.